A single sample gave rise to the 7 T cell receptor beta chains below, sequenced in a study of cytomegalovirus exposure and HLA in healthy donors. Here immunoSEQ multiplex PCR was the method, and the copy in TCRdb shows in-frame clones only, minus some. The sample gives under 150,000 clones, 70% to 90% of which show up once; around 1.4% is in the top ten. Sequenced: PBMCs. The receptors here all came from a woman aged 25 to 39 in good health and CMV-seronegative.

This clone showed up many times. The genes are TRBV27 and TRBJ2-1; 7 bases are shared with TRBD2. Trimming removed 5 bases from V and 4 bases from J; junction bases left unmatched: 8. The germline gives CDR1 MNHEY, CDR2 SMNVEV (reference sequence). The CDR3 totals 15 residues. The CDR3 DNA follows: TGTGCCAGCAGTCCCGGACTAGGGGTATACAATGAGCAGTTCTTC. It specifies CASSPGLGVYNEQFF.

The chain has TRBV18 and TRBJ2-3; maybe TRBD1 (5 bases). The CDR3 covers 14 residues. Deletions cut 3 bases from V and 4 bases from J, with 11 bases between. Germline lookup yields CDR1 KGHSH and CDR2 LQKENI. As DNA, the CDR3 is TGTGCCAGCTCACCTGACAGATCATCAGATACGCAGTATTTT. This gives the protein CASSPDRSSDTQYF.

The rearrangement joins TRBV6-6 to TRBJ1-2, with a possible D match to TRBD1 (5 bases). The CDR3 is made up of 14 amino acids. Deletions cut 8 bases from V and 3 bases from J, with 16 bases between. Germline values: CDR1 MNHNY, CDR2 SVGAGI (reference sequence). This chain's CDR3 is CASSLGGRDYGYTF. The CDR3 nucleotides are TGTGCCAGCTCTTTGGGGGGGAGGGACTATGGCTACACCTTC.

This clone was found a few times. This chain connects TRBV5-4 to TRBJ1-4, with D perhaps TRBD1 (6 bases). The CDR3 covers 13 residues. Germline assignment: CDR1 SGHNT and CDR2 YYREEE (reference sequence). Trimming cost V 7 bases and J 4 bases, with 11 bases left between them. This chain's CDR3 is CASQGRNNEKLFF. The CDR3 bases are TGTGCCAGCCAGGGGCGGAATAATGAAAAACTGTTTTTT.

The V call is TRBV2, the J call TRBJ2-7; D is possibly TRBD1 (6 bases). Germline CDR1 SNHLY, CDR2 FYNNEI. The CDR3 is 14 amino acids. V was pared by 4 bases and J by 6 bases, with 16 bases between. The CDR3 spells CASSVARGGFEQYF. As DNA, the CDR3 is TGTGCCAGCAGTGTAGCCAGGGGTGGGTTCGAGCAGTACTTC.

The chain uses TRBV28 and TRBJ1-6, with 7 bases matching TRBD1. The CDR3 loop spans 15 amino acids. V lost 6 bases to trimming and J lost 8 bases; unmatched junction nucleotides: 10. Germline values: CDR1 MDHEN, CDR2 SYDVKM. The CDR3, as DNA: TGTGCCAGCAGAAAACAGGGGTTATTATATTCACCCCTCCACTTT. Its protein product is CASRKQGLLYSPLHF.

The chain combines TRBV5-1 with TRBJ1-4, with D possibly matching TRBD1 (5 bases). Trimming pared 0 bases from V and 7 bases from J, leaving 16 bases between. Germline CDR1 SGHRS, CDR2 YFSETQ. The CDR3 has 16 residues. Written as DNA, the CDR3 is TGCGCCAGCAGCTTGGGCGGACAAGGCGTGCGTGAAAAACTGTTTTTT. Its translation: CASSLGGQGVREKLFF.